The 4 T cell receptor beta chains given below trace back to one sample, sequenced in a study of cytomegalovirus exposure and HLA in healthy donors. The study ran its PCR with 60 Vbeta and 13 Jbeta primers. Libraries were prepared by immunoSEQ multiplex PCR; TCRdb keeps only in-frame clonotypes and omits some of them. The sample includes about 100,000 clones, about four fifths seen only once; the top ten take 4.1%. The source material was PBMCs. These receptors were obtained from a female donor in good health and CMV-seropositive.

This clone turned up a few times. The chain uses TRBV11-2 and TRBJ2-3; 13 bases line up with TRBD2. The germline CDR1 and CDR2 sequences are SGHAT and FQNNGV. V gave up 4 bases and J gave up 4 bases; unmatched junction bases: 11. This CDR3 region has 18 residues. CDR3: CASSSRLTSGGAADTQYF. CDR3 DNA: TGTGCCAGCAGCTCCCGCTTAACTAGCGGGGGGGCGGCAGATACGCAGTATTTT.

This clone was found once. The chain uses TRBV19 and TRBJ2-2; D perhaps matches TRBD1 (8 bases). Trimming pared 4 bases from V and 5 bases from J, leaving 17 bases between. The V gene's germline CDR1 is LNHDA and CDR2 SQIVND (reference sequence). The CDR3 contains 16 residues. The CDR3 reads CASSTPTGGGTGELFF. The CDR3 DNA follows: TGTGCCAGTAGTACCCCAACAGGGGGAGGGACCGGGGAGCTGTTTTTT.

This chain links TRBV5-1 with TRBJ1-4; no definite D call. The CDR3 loop spans 16 amino acids. Germline lookup yields CDR1 SGHRS and CDR2 YFSETQ. V gave up 0 bases and J gave up 3 bases, with 12 bases separating them. The CDR3 is CASSLAGPGANEKLFF. The CDR3 DNA follows: TGCGCCAGCAGCTTGGCAGGCCCCGGGGCTAATGAAAAACTGTTTTTT. The variable domain in full, with the rest retrieved from reference TRBV5-1 and TRBJ1-4, is KAGVTQTPRYLIKTRGQQVTLSCSPISGHRSVSWYQQTPGQGLQFLFEYFSETQRNKGNFPGRFSGRQFSNSRSEMNVSTLELGDSALYLCASSLAGPGANEKLFFGSGTQLSVL.

The chain couples TRBV7-9 to TRBJ2-7; D might be TRBD1 (6 bases). Trimming pared 5 bases from V and 1 base from J, leaving 6 bases between. The CDR3 covers 12 residues. In germline, CDR1 is SEHNR, CDR2 FQNEAQ (reference sequence). CDR3 region: CASSQGSYEQYF. DNA for the CDR3: TGTGCCAGCAGCCAGGGGTCCTACGAGCAGTACTTC.